This TCR beta chain was identified during a study of shared T cell receptors in the human thymus. Sequencing was performed with immunoSEQ multiplex PCR; in TCRdb, only in-frame clones are kept and a portion is missing. This sample carries about 380,000 clones, approximately 95% of them seen once, and the ten largest clones take approximately 0.02%. V was clipped by 4 bases and J by 1 base, with 14 bases between them. Germline V gene lookup returns CDR1 MDHEN and CDR2 SYDVKM. The CDR3 length is 15 residues. The sample comprised thymocytes. This clonotype originated in a human donor. V usage is TRBV28 and J usage is TRBJ2-7; D unclear. The DNA for the CDR3 is TGTGCCAGCAGTTCCGCTTGGCGCCCTTCCTACGAGCAGTACTTC. This encodes CASSSAWRPSYEQYF. Full variable domain (missing parts from reference TRBV28 and TRBJ2-7): DVKVTQSSRYLVKRTGEKVFLECVQDMDHENMFWYRQDPGLGLRLIYFSYDVKMKEKGDIPEGYSVSREKKERFSLILESASTNQTSMYLCASSSAWRPSYEQYFGPGTRLTVT.